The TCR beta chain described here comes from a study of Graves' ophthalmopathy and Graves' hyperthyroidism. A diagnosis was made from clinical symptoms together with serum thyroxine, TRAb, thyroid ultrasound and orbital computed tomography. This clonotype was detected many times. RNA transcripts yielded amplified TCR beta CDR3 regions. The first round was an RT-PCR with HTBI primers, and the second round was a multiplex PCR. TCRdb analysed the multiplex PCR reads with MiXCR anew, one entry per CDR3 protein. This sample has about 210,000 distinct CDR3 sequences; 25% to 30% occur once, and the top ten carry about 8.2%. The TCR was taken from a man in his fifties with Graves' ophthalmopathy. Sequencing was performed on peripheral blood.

CDR3 loop: CSARLPSQETQYF. The CDR3 region has the DNA TGCAGTGCTAGACTACCGAGCCAAGAGACCCAGTACTTC. The chain joins TRBV20-1 to TRBJ2-5; the D is unclear. Trimming cost V 2 bases and J 1 base, with 8 bases left between them. Germline V gene data show CDR1 as DFQATT and CDR2 as SNEGSKA (reference sequence). The CDR3 consists of 13 residues.